Listed below are T cell receptor beta chains from one sample, sequenced in a study of cytomegalovirus exposure and HLA in healthy donors. Some clones are missing from TCRdb's copy, which holds only in-frame ones; the method was immunoSEQ multiplex PCR. Among roughly 190,000 clones listed, roughly 80% were seen once. Sample: PBMCs. The receptors were gathered from a woman aged 18-35 years in good health and CMV-seronegative. CDR3s include the opening cysteine and the closing phenylalanine or tryptophan. A D gene is named only where the DNA matches it firmly. Some rows have no size entry. The others give once, few or many, or a class for an expanded clone.

v_gene	d_gene	abundance	j_gene	CDR3aa	CDR3nt
TRBV29-1	.	.	TRBJ1-1	CSVQDSSLTEAFF	TGCAGCGTGCAGGACAGTTCTCTCACTGAAGCTTTCTTT
TRBV11-2	TRBD1	few	TRBJ1-1	CASSAGTGNTEAFF	TGTGCCAGCAGCGCCGGGACAGGGAACACTGAAGCTTTCTTT
TRBV9	TRBD1	.	TRBJ1-1	CASSAGTGTSSEAFF	TGTGCCAGCAGCGCGGGGACAGGGACCTCCTCTGAAGCTTTCTTT
TRBV7-8	.	.	TRBJ1-2	CASSSNYGYTF	TGTGCCAGCAGCTCGAACTATGGCTACACCTTC
TRBV4-3	.	.	TRBJ1-3	CASSQSTLGGNTIYF	TGCGCCAGCAGCCAATCGACGCTCGGAGGGAACACCATATATTTT
TRBV20-1	.	.	TRBJ2-1	CSARTSSTQFF	TGCAGTGCTAGAACTAGCTCGACGCAGTTCTTC
TRBV7-9	TRBD1	.	TRBJ2-5	CASSFGQGATETQYF	TGTGCCAGCAGCTTTGGACAGGGTGCCACGGAGACCCAGTACTTC
TRBV19	.	once	TRBJ1-1	CASSTDGQGRGTEAFF	TGTGCCAGTAGTACGGATGGCCAGGGGCGAGGCACTGAAGCTTTCTTT
TRBV6-5	.	.	TRBJ1-1	CASSYTPRNTEAFF	TGTGCCAGCAGTTACACACCAAGGAACACTGAAGCTTTCTTT
TRBV30	.	.	TRBJ1-1	CAWEPGHGFMNTEAFF	TGTGCCTGGGAACCGGGACACGGCTTCATGAACACTGAAGCTTTCTTT
TRBV5-4	TRBD1	.	TRBJ1-3	CASSPGQGAPENTIYF	TGTGCCAGCAGCCCCGGACAGGGCGCACCGGAAAACACCATATATTTT
TRBV7-2	.	.	TRBJ2-1	CASSLVLRDEQFF	TGTGCCAGCAGCTTAGTTCTTCGGGATGAGCAGTTCTTC
TRBV7-2	TRBD1	.	TRBJ2-7	CASSPRGQGLTYEQYF	TGTGCCAGCAGCCCAAGGGGACAGGGATTAACCTACGAGCAGTACTTC
TRBV6-5	.	.	TRBJ1-5	CASRSGHLSNQPQHF	TGTGCCAGCAGGTCGGGACATCTTAGCAATCAGCCCCAGCATTTT
TRBV13	TRBD2	.	TRBJ2-2	CASSFRLAENTGELFF	TGTGCCAGCAGCTTCCGACTAGCGGAGAACACCGGGGAGCTGTTTTTT
TRBV9	TRBD1	.	TRBJ1-1	CASSVTGQGEVVAFF	TGTGCCAGCAGCGTAACGGGACAGGGGGAGGTGGTGGCTTTCTTT
TRBV5-1	TRBD1	.	TRBJ2-1	CASQEGQGIGEQFF	TGCGCCAGCCAAGAGGGACAGGGGATTGGTGAGCAGTTCTTC
TRBV30	TRBD1	.	TRBJ2-7	CAWSDSGTVLYEQYF	TGTGCCTGGAGTGACTCCGGGACAGTCCTCTACGAGCAGTACTTC
TRBV7-6	.	.	TRBJ1-6	CASSLSPSSYNSPLHF	TGTGCCAGCAGCTTATCCCCGAGCTCCTATAATTCACCCCTCCACTTT
TRBV7-3	TRBD2	.	TRBJ2-1	CASGTSGSREQFF	TGTGCCAGCGGGACTAGCGGGAGCCGTGAGCAGTTCTTC
TRBV13	.	.	TRBJ1-1	CASSLYRDAVTEAFF	TGTGCCAGCAGCTTGTACAGGGACGCGGTCACTGAAGCTTTCTTT
TRBV2	.	.	TRBJ1-3	CASRYDLDSGNTIYF	TGTGCCAGCAGGTACGACTTAGACTCTGGAAACACCATATATTTT
TRBV6-5	TRBD1	.	TRBJ2-7	CASSYQGAGYEQYF	TGTGCCAGCAGTTACCAGGGGGCAGGGTACGAGCAGTACTTC
TRBV11-2	.	.	TRBJ1-2	CASSRLSAGYGYTF	TGTGCCAGCAGCCGACTCTCCGCGGGGTATGGCTACACCTTC
TRBV6-1	.	.	TRBJ2-7	CASSEITGAYEQYF	TGTGCCAGCAGTGAAATAACGGGAGCCTACGAGCAGTACTTC